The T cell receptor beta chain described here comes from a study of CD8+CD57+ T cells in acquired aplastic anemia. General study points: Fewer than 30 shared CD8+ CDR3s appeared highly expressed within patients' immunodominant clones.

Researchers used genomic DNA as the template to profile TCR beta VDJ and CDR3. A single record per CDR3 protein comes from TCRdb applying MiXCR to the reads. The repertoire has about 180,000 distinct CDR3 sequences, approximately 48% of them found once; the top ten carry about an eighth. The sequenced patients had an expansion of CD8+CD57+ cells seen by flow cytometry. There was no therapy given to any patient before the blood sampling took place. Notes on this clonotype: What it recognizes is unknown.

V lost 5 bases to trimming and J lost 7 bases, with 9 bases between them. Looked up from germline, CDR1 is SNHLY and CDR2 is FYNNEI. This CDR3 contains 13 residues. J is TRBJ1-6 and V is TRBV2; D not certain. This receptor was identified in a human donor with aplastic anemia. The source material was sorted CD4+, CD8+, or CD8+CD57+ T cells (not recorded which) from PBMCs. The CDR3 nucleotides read TGTGCCAGCAGTTCTGGGTTGAATTCACCCCTCCACTTT. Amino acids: CASSSGLNSPLHF.